The clone carrying this T cell receptor beta chain was seen at least ten times. Its target is not known. This entry comes from a study of T cells in Graves' hyperthyroidism and ophthalmopathy. RNA transcripts gave rise to amplified TCR beta CDR3 regions. A first-round RT-PCR of the TCR CDR3 used the HTBI primer set. TCRdb fed the multiplex PCR reads into MiXCR, producing one record per CDR3 protein. Among about 360,000 distinct CDR3 sequences listed, 13% were seen once. The length of the CDR3 is 13 residues. Germline loops: CDR1 SGHRS, CDR2 YFSETQ. Deletions cut 0 bases from V and 6 bases from J, with 6 bases between. The definition of stable Graves' hyperthyroidism was no ophthalmopathy progression within 18 months. Exclusion criteria comprised uncontrolled infection, other autoimmune disease, pregnancy or lactation. Fresh peripheral blood, more than 9 ml, yielded the PBMCs. Study results and limitations: Also found in blood were most expanded thyroid clonotypes above 0.001.

V is TRBV5-1 and J is TRBJ2-2; no clear D gene. The source material was blood. The receptor's source is a woman younger than 30 with Graves' hyperthyroidism. DNA for the CDR3: TGCGCCAGCAGCTTGGCGGAAGCCGGGGAGCTGTTTTTT. It specifies CASSLAEAGELFF.